Sequencing of this T cell receptor (beta chain) was carried out in a study of blood T cell repertoires in COVID-19. Study background: T cells, B-cell-depleted T cells, or PBMCs provided the cDNA or gDNA that served as material.

The germline V and J ends were trimmed by 0 bases and 2 bases, with 12 bases remaining between them. Germline CDR1 reads SGHRS; CDR2 reads YFSETQ. This CDR3 contains 15 residues. Repertoires were generated with immunoSEQ multiplex PCR, while TCRdb's copy carries only in-frame clones and drops some. The sample holds fewer than 300,000 clones; roughly 84% are singletons and the top ten take around 3.2%. The TCR originated in a woman aged 18-29 years with acute or convalescent COVID-19. The source material was peripheral blood. The chain combines TRBV5-1 with TRBJ2-7; weak D call: TRBD2 (6 bases). The CDR3 DNA is TGCGCCAGCAGCTTGGGAAATAGCGGTACCTACGAGCAGTACTTC. Translation gives CASSLGNSGTYEQYF. The whole variable domain, remainder taken from reference TRBV5-1 and TRBJ2-7, is KAGVTQTPRYLIKTRGQQVTLSCSPISGHRSVSWYQQTPGQGLQFLFEYFSETQRNKGNFPGRFSGRQFSNSRSEMNVSTLELGDSALYLCASSLGNSGTYEQYFGPGTRLTVT.